Below are 6 T cell receptor beta chains sequenced from a single sample in a study of response to subunit inactivated influenza vaccine. TCRdb processed the RT-PCR reads anew with MiXCR; each CDR3 protein has one entry. The sample consists of a few hundred thousand distinct CDR3 sequences, 10% to 12% of them appearing once. The data were also submitted as part of a second study, on T cells expressing NK-cell markers. That work contributes: What made the TCR beta cDNA was 5'RACE template switching with UMIs.

Sequenced material: PBMCs from blood, taken on the day of vaccination. All receptors come from a middle-aged man who received an inactivated influenza vaccine.

There are a few counts of this clonotype. The J gene is TRBJ2-1, the V gene TRBV20-1, with 7 bases fitting TRBD1. Germline loops: CDR1 DFQATT, CDR2 SNEGSKA (reference sequence). This CDR3 is 17 amino acids long. After removal of 1 base from V and 0 bases from J, the junction contained 9 bases not matched to a gene. The chain's CDR3 is CSARGQGAIHSYNEQFF. As DNA, the CDR3 is TGCAGTGCTAGAGGACAGGGAGCGATCCACTCCTACAATGAGCAGTTCTTC.

This chain links TRBV5-6 with TRBJ1-1; D remains ambiguous. This CDR3 has 14 residues. The ends were cut back, 1 base at V and 0 bases at J, with 7 bases in the middle. CDR1 and CDR2 (germline): SGHDT, YYEEEE. CDR3 sequence (DNA): TGTGCCAGCAGCTTGTGGTCTTTGAACACTGAAGCTTTCTTT. This codes for CASSLWSLNTEAFF.

This clonotype turned up a few times. The J gene is TRBJ2-7, the V gene TRBV12-3 or TRBV12-4; D unresolved. CDR3 length equals 15 residues. The V gene lost 0 bases and the J gene lost 0 bases, with 9 bases spanning the gap. Here the CDR3 reads CASSLASQSSYEQYF. CDR3 nucleotide sequence: TGTGCCAGCAGTTTAGCTTCACAGTCCTCCTACGAGCAGTACTTC.

The V and J genes are TRBV6-2 or TRBV6-3 and TRBJ2-1; TRBD2 agrees at 10 bases. The CDR3 is made up of 14 amino acids. V dropped 7 bases and J dropped 9; count of bases not matched to a gene: 9. Germline CDR1 is MNHEY and CDR2 is SVGEGT. The CDR3 reads CASTVAGGRGEQFF. CDR3 DNA: TGTGCCAGCACCGTAGCGGGGGGCCGGGGTGAGCAGTTCTTC.

This clonotype was picked up a small number of times. V usage is TRBV5-6 and J usage is TRBJ2-1; D not resolved. V was shortened by 2 bases and J by 6 bases, with 9 bases between the two germline ends. CDR3 length equals 13 residues. The V gene's germline CDR1 is SGHDT and CDR2 YYEEEE. The CDR3 bases are TGTGCCAGCAGCTTAGGCGAAGGCAATGAGCAGTTCTTC. Amino acid sequence: CASSLGEGNEQFF.

This clonotype was observed at least ten times. The chain employs TRBV4-1 and TRBJ2-1; no reliable D call. The CDR3 totals 14 residues. Germline V gives CDR1 MGHRA, CDR2 YSYEKL. Trimming removed 4 bases at V and 8 bases at J, with 15 bases between. CDR3 region: CASSLMDHRDEQFF. The CDR3 nucleotides read TGCGCCAGCAGCCTAATGGACCACCGCGATGAGCAGTTCTTC.